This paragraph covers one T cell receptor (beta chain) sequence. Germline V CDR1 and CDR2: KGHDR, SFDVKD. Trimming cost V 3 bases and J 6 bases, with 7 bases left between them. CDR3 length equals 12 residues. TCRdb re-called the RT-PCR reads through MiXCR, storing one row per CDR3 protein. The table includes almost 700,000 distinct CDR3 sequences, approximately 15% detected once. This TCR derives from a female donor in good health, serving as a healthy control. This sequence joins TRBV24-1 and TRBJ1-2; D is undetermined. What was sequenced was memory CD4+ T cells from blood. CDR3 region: CATSDRADGYTF. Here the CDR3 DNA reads TGTGCCACCAGTGATAGGGCGGATGGCTACACCTTC.